Shown below are 8 T cell receptor beta chains from a single sample sequenced in a study of shared clonotypes between healthy human individuals. Data came from immunoSEQ multiplex PCR; TCRdb stores just in-frame clones and leaves some out. The sample lists 2 million to 3 million clones, 85% to 95% occurring once. The sequencing input was naive CD4+ T cells sorted from blood. This sample's subset: CD45RA+ positively selected. The source of these receptors is a man between 18 and 29 years old in good health.

This chain connects TRBV4-1 to TRBJ1-1, with 10 nucleotides matching TRBD1. CDR3 size: 17 residues. Per the germline V gene, CDR1 is MGHRA and CDR2 is YSYEKL. V gave up 4 bases and J gave up 1 base; unmatched junction bases: 9. CDR3 sequence (DNA): TGCGCCAGCAGCCTGTGGGGACAGGGGAAAAAGAACACTGAAGCTTTCTTT. This sequence encodes CASSLWGQGKKNTEAFF.

The chain joins TRBV5-4 to TRBJ2-6, with D maybe TRBD1 (6 bases). The CDR3 is made up of 18 amino acids. Trimming took off 2 bases at V and 0 bases at J, with 15 bases between the two ends. Germline V gene sequence: CDR1 SGHNT, CDR2 YYREEE (reference sequence). In DNA form, the CDR3 reads TGTGCCAGCAGCTTCCCGACAGGATCAGACTCTGGGGCCAACGTCCTGACTTTC. The encoded protein is CASSFPTGSDSGANVLTF.

The chain employs TRBV19 and TRBJ1-1; 9 bases line up with TRBD1. CDR3 length: 16 amino acids. V shed 3 bases and J 0 bases; nucleotides not matched to a gene: 5. Germline V gene sequence: CDR1 LNHDA, CDR2 SQIVND (reference sequence). Here the CDR3 DNA reads TGTGCCAGTAGTATCACCGGGACAGGGATGAACACTGAAGCTTTCTTT. It codes for CASSITGTGMNTEAFF.

The chain recombines TRBV7-9 with TRBJ2-7; 9 nucleotides line up with TRBD1. CDR1 SEHNR and CDR2 FQNEAQ come from the germline V gene (reference sequence). Trimming at V came to 5 bases and at J to 5 bases, leaving 4 bases not matched to a gene. The CDR3 has 13 residues. The CDR3 DNA follows: TGTGCCAGCAGCATGGGACAGGGAAACGAGCAGTACTTC. Its protein product is CASSMGQGNEQYF.

This clone was detected only once. V usage is TRBV9 and J usage is TRBJ1-2; 11 bases agree with TRBD1. Germline V lookup: CDR1 SGDLS, CDR2 YYNGEE. This CDR3 is built from 14 residues. The trim removed 4 bases at V and 7 bases at J, leaving 6 bases unmatched. The DNA of the CDR3 is TGTGCCAGCAGCCTCCGGACAGGGGGCCTTGGCTACACCTTC. Protein product: CASSLRTGGLGYTF.

As concerns this clone: Distinct nucleotide sequences in the sample also encode this CDR3. The V gene is TRBV30, the J gene TRBJ1-1; D gene ambiguous. The germline CDR1 and CDR2 sequences are GTSNPN and SVGIG (reference sequence). V lost 3 bases and J 5 bases, leaving 10 bases between the germline ends. The CDR3 has 12 amino acids. The CDR3 DNA reads as TGTGCCTGGAGCCCGGTAGGTACTGAAGCTTTCTTT. It codes for CAWSPVGTEAFF.

CDR3 DNA: TGCGCCAGCAGTGAGTTATTTGGGGAGCAGTTCTTC. It is translated as CASSELFGEQFF. The V call is TRBV10-1, the J call TRBJ2-1; the D is unclear. The V gene's germline CDR1 is WNHNN and CDR2 SYGVQD (reference sequence). The V end lost 1 base, the J end lost 10 bases, and 8 bases lay between the germline ends. The CDR3 runs 12 residues.

The CDR3, as DNA: TGTGCCTGGAGTGTGTATAAATTGGAGGGTCGCAATTCACCCCTCCACTTT. The encoded protein is CAWSVYKLEGRNSPLHF. This chain joins TRBV30 and TRBJ1-6; D unclear. Between the trimmed V and J ends, which lost 0 bases and 7 bases, there was a span of 19 bases. This CDR3 contains 17 residues. CDR1 GTSNPN and CDR2 SVGIG come from the germline V gene (reference sequence).